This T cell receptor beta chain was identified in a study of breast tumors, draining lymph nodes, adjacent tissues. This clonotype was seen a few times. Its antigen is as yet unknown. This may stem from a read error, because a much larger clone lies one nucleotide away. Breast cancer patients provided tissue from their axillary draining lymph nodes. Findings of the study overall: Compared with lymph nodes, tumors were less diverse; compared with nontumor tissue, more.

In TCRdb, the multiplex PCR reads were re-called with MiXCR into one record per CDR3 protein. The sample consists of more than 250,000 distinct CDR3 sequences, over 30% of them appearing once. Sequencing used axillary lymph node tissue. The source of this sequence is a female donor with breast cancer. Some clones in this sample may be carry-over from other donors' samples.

CDR3 protein: CASSPSGSGLYEPYF. In nucleotides, the CDR3 is TGTGCCAGCAGCCCTAGCGGGAGTGGTTTGTACGAGCCGTACTTC. The V gene is TRBV7-9, the J gene TRBJ2-7, with TRBD2 identical over 10 bases. The germline gives CDR1 SEHNR, CDR2 FQNEAQ (reference sequence). The CDR3 is 15 amino acids.